There are a few counts of the clone carrying this T cell receptor beta chain. Its antigen remains unidentified. Germline-derived CDR1 and CDR2 are SGHKS and YYEKEE (reference sequence). The V end lost 1 base, the J end lost 7 bases, and 8 bases lay between the germline ends. This CDR3 is built from 12 residues. The data are from a study of identical twins. Whole-study results and caveats: Out-of-frame alpha sequences shared between twins exhibited an excess of low generation probability.

A universal primer binding site was introduced by template switching. The final cDNA contained unique molecular identifiers. TCRdb fed the 5' RACE reads into MiXCR, producing one record per CDR3 protein. The sample holds 700,000 or so distinct CDR3 sequences, roughly 8% seen once. These data also formed part of another study, on yellow fever vaccine responses in identical twins.

The genes are TRBV5-5 and TRBJ2-5, with a weak D call TRBD2 (6 bases). The sequence was obtained from a woman between 18 and 29 years old in good health. Sequenced input: PBMCs. In DNA, the CDR3 is TGTGCCAGCAGCTTGCAGGAGGGGACCCAGTACTTC. Protein product: CASSLQEGTQYF.